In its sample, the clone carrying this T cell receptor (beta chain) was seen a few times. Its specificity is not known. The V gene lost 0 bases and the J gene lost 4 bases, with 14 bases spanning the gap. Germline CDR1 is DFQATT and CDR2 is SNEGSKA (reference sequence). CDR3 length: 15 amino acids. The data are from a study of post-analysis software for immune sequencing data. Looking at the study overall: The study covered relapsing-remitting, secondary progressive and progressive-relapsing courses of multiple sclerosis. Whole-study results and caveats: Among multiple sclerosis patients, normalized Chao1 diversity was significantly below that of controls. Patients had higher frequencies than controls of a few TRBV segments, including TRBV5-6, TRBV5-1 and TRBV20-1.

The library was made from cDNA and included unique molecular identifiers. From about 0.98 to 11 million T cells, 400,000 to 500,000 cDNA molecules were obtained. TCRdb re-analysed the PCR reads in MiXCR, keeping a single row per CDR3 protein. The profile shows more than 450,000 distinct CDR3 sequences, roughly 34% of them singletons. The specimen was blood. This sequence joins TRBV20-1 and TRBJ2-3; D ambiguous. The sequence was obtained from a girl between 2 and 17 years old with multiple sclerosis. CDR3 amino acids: CSARELNSGSDTQYF. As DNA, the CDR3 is TGCAGTGCTAGAGAGCTCAACTCCGGGTCAGATACGCAGTATTTT.